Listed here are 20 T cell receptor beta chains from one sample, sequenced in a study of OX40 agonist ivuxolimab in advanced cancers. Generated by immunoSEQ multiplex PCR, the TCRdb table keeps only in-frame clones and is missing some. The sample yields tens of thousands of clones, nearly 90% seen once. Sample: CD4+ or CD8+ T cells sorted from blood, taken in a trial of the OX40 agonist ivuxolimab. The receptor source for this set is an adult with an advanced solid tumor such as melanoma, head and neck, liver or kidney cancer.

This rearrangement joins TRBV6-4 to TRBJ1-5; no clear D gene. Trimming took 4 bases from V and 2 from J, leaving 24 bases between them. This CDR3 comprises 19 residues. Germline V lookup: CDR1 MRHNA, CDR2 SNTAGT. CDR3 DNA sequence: TGTGCCAGCAGTGTACGTTCCCGGGATTCAACTTTTTGCAATCAGCCCCAGCATTTT. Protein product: CASSVRSRDSTFCNQPQHF.

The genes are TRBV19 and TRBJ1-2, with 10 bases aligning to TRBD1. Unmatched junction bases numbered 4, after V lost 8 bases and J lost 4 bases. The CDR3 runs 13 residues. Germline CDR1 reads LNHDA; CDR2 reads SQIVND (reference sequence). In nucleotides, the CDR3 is TGTGCCAGTTCGGACAGGGGGGCCTATGGCTACACCTTC. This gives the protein CASSDRGAYGYTF. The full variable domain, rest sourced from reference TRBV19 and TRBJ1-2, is DGGITQSPKYLFRKEGQNVTLSCEQNLNHDAMYWYRQDPGQGLRLIYYSQIVNDFQKGDIAEGYSVSREKKESFPLTVTSAQKNPTAFYLCASSDRGAYGYTFGSGTRLTVV.

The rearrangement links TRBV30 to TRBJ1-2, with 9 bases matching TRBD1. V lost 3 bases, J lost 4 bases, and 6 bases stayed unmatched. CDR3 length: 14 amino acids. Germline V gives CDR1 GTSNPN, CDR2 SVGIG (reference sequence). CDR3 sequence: CAWRGQGVIYGYTF. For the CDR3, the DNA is TGTGCCTGGAGGGGACAGGGTGTAATCTATGGCTACACCTTC.

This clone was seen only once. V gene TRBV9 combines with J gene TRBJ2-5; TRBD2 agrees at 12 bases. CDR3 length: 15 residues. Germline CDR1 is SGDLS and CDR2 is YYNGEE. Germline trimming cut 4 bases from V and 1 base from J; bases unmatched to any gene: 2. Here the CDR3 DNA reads TGTGCCAGCAGCTTGGGACTAGCGGGCCAAGAGACCCAGTACTTC. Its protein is CASSLGLAGQETQYF.

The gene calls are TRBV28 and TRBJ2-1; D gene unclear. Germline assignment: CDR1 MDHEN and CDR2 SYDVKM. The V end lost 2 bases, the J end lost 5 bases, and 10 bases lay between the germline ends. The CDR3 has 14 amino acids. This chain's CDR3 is CASSLTPFNNEQFF. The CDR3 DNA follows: TGTGCCAGCAGTTTAACCCCGTTCAACAATGAGCAGTTCTTC.

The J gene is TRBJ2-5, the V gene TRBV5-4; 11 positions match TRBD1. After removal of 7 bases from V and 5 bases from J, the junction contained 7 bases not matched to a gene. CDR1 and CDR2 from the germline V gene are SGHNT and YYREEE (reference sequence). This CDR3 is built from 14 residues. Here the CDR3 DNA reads TGTGCCAGCCGCGGACAGGGGGCTAGGGAGACCCAGTACTTC. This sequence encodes CASRGQGARETQYF.

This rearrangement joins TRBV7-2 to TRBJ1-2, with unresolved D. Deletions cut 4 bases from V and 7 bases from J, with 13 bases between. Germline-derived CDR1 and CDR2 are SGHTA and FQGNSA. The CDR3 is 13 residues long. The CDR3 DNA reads TGTGCCAGCAGCTCCACAAGGGAGAGTGGCTACACCTTC. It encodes CASSSTRESGYTF.

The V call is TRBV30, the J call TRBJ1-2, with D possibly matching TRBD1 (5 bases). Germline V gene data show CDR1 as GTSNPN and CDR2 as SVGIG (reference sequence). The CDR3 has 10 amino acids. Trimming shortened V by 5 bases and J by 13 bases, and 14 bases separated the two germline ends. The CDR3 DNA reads TGTGCCTGGGCAAGGGGCCCGTCCACCTTC. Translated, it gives CAWARGPSTF. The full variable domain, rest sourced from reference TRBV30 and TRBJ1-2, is SQTIHQWPATLVQPVGSPLSLECTVEGTSNPNLYWYRQAAGRGLQLLFYSVGIGQISSEVPQNLSASRPQDRQFILSSKKLLLSDSGFYLCAWARGPSTFGSGTRLTVV.

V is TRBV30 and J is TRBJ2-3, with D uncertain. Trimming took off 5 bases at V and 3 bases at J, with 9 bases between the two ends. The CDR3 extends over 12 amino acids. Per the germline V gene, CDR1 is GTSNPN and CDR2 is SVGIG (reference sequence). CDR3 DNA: TGTGCCTGGGCTTCACAGACAGATACGCAGTATTTT. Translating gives CAWASQTDTQYF.

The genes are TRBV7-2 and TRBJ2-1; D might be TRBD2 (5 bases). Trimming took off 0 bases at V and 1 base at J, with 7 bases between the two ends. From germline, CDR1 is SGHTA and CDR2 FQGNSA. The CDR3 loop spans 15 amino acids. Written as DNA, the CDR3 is TGTGCCAGCAGCTTAGCGCGGGTGTCCTACAATGAGCAGTTCTTC. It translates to CASSLARVSYNEQFF.

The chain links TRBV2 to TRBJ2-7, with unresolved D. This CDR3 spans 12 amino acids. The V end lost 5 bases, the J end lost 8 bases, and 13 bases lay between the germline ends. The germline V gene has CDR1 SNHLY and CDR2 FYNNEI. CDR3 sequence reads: CASSLDALKQYF. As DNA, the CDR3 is TGTGCCAGCAGTTTAGATGCCTTGAAGCAGTACTTC.

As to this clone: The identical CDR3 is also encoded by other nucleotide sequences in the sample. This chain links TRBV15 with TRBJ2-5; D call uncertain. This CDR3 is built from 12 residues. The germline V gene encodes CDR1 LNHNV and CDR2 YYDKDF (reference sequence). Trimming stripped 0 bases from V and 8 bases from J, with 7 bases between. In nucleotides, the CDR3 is TGTGCCACCAGCAGAGATGTTGAAACCCAGTACTTC. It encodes CATSRDVETQYF.

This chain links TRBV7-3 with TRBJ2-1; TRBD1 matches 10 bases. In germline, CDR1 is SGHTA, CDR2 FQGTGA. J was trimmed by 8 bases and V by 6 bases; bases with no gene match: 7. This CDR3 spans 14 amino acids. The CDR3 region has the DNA TGTGCCAGCAGTCCCGGACAGGGGGTTTATGAGCAGTTCTTC. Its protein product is CASSPGQGVYEQFF.

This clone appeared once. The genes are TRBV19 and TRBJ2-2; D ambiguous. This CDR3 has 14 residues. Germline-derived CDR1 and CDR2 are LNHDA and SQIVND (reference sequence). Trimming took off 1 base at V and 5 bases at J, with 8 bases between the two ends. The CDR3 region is CASSIVGDTGELFF. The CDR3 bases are TGTGCCAGTAGTATAGTTGGGGATACCGGGGAGCTGTTTTTT.

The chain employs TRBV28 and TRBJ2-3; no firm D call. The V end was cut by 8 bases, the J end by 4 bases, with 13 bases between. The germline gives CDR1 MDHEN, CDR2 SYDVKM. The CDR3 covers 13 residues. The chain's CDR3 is CASYRLEADTQYF. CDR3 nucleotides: TGTGCCAGCTATAGGCTAGAGGCAGATACGCAGTATTTT.

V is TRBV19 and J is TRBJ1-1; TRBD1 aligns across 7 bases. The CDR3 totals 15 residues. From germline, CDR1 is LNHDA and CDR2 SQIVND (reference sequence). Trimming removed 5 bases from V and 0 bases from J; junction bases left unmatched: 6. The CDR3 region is CASSSTGQLNTEAFF. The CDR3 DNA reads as TGTGCCAGTAGTTCAACGGGACAGCTGAACACTGAAGCTTTCTTT.

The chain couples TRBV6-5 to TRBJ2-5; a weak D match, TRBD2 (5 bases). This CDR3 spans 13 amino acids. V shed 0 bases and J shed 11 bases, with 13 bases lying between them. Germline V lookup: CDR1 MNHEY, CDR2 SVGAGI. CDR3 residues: CASSYSGPTGQYF. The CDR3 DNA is TGTGCCAGCAGTTACTCGGGCCCAACGGGACAGTACTTC.

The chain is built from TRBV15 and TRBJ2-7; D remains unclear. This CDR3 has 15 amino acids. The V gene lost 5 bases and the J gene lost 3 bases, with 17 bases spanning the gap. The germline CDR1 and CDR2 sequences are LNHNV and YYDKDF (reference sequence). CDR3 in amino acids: CATSPETGRNYEQYF. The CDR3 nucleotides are TGTGCCACCAGCCCAGAAACCGGACGGAACTACGAGCAGTACTTC.

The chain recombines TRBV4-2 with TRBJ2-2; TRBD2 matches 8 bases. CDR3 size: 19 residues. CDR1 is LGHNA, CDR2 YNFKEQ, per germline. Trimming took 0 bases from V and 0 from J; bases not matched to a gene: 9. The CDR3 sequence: CASSQDRASGLANTGELFF. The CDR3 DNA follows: TGTGCCAGCAGCCAAGATAGAGCTAGCGGGCTCGCGAACACCGGGGAGCTGTTTTTT.

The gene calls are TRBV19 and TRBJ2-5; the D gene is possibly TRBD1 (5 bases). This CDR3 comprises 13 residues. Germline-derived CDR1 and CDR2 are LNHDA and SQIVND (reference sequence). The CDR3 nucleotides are TGTGCGACGGCACAGGTGCTCCAAGAGACCCAGTACTTC. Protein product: CATAQVLQETQYF.